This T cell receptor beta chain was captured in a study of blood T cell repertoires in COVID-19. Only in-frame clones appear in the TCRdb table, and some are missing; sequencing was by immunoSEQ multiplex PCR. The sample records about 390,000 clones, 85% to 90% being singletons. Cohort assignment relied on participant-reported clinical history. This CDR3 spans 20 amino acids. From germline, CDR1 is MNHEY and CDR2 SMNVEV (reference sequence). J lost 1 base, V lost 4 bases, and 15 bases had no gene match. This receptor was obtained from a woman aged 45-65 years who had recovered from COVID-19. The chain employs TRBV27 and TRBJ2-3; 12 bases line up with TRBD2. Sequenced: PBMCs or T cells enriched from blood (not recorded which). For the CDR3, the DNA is TGTGCCAGCAGTTCCCCTACTAGCGGGGGGATTGGCTGGCGCACAGATACGCAGTATTTT. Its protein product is CASSSPTSGGIGWRTDTQYF.